One sample yielded the 19 T cell receptor beta chains listed below, sequenced in a study of blood T cell repertoires in COVID-19. Sequenced by immunoSEQ multiplex PCR; TCRdb stores in-frame clones only, minus some. Among 300,000 or so clones listed, about nine tenths were seen once. Sequencing used peripheral blood. The receptors come from a woman younger than 45 with COVID-19, enrolled during active disease.

CDR3 sequence (DNA): TGTGCCAGCAGTGAAGGTCTTAGCTATGGCTACACCTTC. Its protein is CASSEGLSYGYTF. The V and J genes are TRBV6-1 and TRBJ1-2; D is ambiguous. The germline V gene encodes CDR1 MNHNS and CDR2 SASEGT. V was trimmed by 1 base and J by 4 bases, leaving 7 bases between them. This CDR3 comprises 13 residues.

The V and J genes are TRBV2 and TRBJ1-3; D unresolved. CDR1 and CDR2 (germline): SNHLY, FYNNEI. The CDR3 is 15 residues long. V was pared by 8 bases and J by 0 bases, with 14 bases between. The DNA of the CDR3 is TGTGCCAGCCTTCCGAGGTCAAGCTCTGGAAACACCATATATTTT. This encodes CASLPRSSSGNTIYF.

This clone was found once. The genes are TRBV5-1 and TRBJ2-1, with TRBD1 identical over 7 bases. CDR3 length: 15 residues. CDR1 SGHRS and CDR2 YFSETQ come from the germline V gene. J gave up 5 bases and V 4 bases, and 9 bases lay outside the gene matches. The CDR3 nucleotides are TGCGCCAGCAGCCAGACAGGGACGCTAAACAATGAGCAGTTCTTC. Its translation: CASSQTGTLNNEQFF.

The chain carries TRBV19 and TRBJ2-1; a weak D match, TRBD1 (6 bases). The CDR3 runs 15 residues. The germline V gene has CDR1 LNHDA and CDR2 SQIVND (reference sequence). V was shortened by 4 bases and J by 0 bases, with 10 bases between the two germline ends. CDR3 amino acids: CASSTDRNSYNEQFF. The CDR3 DNA follows: TGTGCCAGTAGTACAGACAGGAACTCCTACAATGAGCAGTTCTTC.

This clone was counted only a few times. This sequence joins TRBV10-3 and TRBJ1-1, with 9 bases identical to TRBD1. Unmatched junction bases numbered 4, after V lost 3 bases and J lost 2 bases. The CDR3 sequence is 15 residues long. Germline V gene lookup returns CDR1 ENHRY and CDR2 SYGVKD. The CDR3 protein is CAISEPGQGNTEAFF. The CDR3 DNA is TGTGCCATCAGTGAACCGGGACAGGGAAACACTGAAGCTTTCTTT.

This chain connects TRBV11-2 to TRBJ2-7, with TRBD1 matching 11 bases. The CDR3 length is 15 residues. Germline V gene sequence: CDR1 SGHAT, CDR2 FQNNGV. V lost 5 bases, J lost 2 bases, and 5 bases stayed unmatched. Here the CDR3 DNA reads TGTGCCAGCAGCGCACCGGGACAGGGGGCCTACGAGCAGTACTTC. Protein: CASSAPGQGAYEQYF.

The V call is TRBV30, the J call TRBJ1-6; perhaps TRBD1 as D (6 bases). This CDR3 is built from 14 residues. V dropped 1 base and J dropped 4 bases, with 8 bases sitting between them. Germline CDR1 and CDR2: GTSNPN and SVGIG (reference sequence). The CDR3 region is CAWSGDIYNSPLHF. DNA for the CDR3: TGTGCCTGGAGTGGGGACATTTATAATTCACCCCTCCACTTT. Using reference TRBV30 and TRBJ1-6 for the parts outside the CDR3, the full variable domain is SQTIHQWPATLVQPVGSPLSLECTVEGTSNPNLYWYRQAAGRGLQLLFYSVGIGQISSEVPQNLSASRPQDRQFILSSKKLLLSDSGFYLCAWSGDIYNSPLHFGNGTRLTVT.

The chain links TRBV18 to TRBJ1-4, with no clear D. V shed 3 bases and J shed 0 bases, with 8 bases lying between them. The V gene's germline CDR1 is KGHSH and CDR2 LQKENI. The length of the CDR3 is 15 residues. The CDR3 nucleotides read TGTGCCAGCTCACCCTATTCCGCAACTAATGAAAAACTGTTTTTT. Translating gives CASSPYSATNEKLFF.

V usage is TRBV7-9 and J usage is TRBJ2-1, with 7 bases fitting TRBD2. V shed 4 bases and J 7 bases; nucleotides not matched to a gene: 10. The CDR3 contains 15 residues. Germline V gene data show CDR1 as SEHNR and CDR2 as FQNEAQ (reference sequence). The CDR3: CASSSRIGTKNEQFF. Written as DNA, the CDR3 is TGTGCCAGCAGCTCCCGGATCGGGACTAAAAATGAGCAGTTCTTC.

This chain joins TRBV9 and TRBJ2-3; 10 nucleotides agree with TRBD2. With V trimmed by 0 bases and J by 4 bases, 5 bases remained unmatched. Germline V CDR1 and CDR2: SGDLS, YYNGEE. The CDR3 length is 16 residues. CDR3 nucleotide sequence: TGTGCCAGCAGCGTAGAGAGCGGGAGGGCCCCAGATACGCAGTATTTT. Translating it yields CASSVESGRAPDTQYF.

A single count supports this clone. For the CDR3, the DNA is TGTGCCTGGAGTCTACCGGTCGGTGAAGCTTTCTTT. Protein: CAWSLPVGEAFF. The chain has TRBV30 and TRBJ1-1, with D uncertain. The germline V and J ends were trimmed by 2 bases and 7 bases, with 11 bases remaining between them. Germline CDR1 GTSNPN, CDR2 SVGIG (reference sequence). CDR3 length: 12 amino acids.

V usage is TRBV10-3 and J usage is TRBJ1-3, with D perhaps TRBD1 (6 bases). Germline V gene lookup returns CDR1 ENHRY and CDR2 SYGVKD. The V gene lost 5 bases and the J gene lost 8 bases, with 7 bases spanning the gap. The CDR3 has 11 residues. DNA for the CDR3: TGTGCCATCAGTTCAGGGGACACCATATATTTT. Its translation: CAISSGDTIYF.

This rearrangement joins TRBV3-1 (or the pseudogene TRBV3-2) to TRBJ1-4; 7 nucleotides agree with TRBD1. The CDR3 consists of 16 residues. Germline V gives CDR1 LGHDT, CDR2 YNNKEL (reference sequence). With 2 bases clipped from V and 8 bases from J, the junction kept 11 bases outside the gene matches. The CDR3 nucleotides read TGTGCCAGCAGCCAACCAGGCTCAGGGGGGCTAGAAAAACTGTTTTTT. Residues: CASSQPGSGGLEKLFF.

The gene calls are TRBV19 and TRBJ2-4; tentatively, D is TRBD1 (5 bases). The CDR3 sequence is 16 residues long. Germline loops: CDR1 LNHDA, CDR2 SQIVND (reference sequence). V lost 1 base and J 3 bases, leaving 13 bases between the germline ends. The CDR3: CASSIGGLLGKNIQYF. The DNA for the CDR3 is TGTGCCAGTAGTATAGGGGGCCTCTTAGGCAAAAACATTCAGTACTTC.

This clone was observed once. This chain uses TRBV30 with TRBJ1-1, with a possible D match to TRBD1 (5 bases). The CDR3 spans 13 residues. Germline lookup yields CDR1 GTSNPN and CDR2 SVGIG (reference sequence). V lost 4 bases to trimming and J lost 5 bases, with 14 bases between them. CDR3 nucleotide sequence: TGTGCCTGGATTACCGGGGGGAAGACTGAAGCTTTCTTT. It yields the protein CAWITGGKTEAFF.

The genes are TRBV25-1 and TRBJ1-1; 8 bases map to TRBD1. V lost 7 bases to trimming and J lost 3 bases; unmatched junction nucleotides: 10. Germline V gives CDR1 MGHDK, CDR2 SYGVNS. The CDR3 extends over 15 amino acids. CDR3 protein: CASIAVRGPDTEAFF. The DNA for the CDR3 is TGTGCCAGCATTGCTGTCAGGGGGCCGGACACTGAAGCTTTCTTT.

This chain links TRBV19 with TRBJ2-1; D is unclear. The V end was cut by 6 bases, the J end by 5 bases, with 14 bases between. This CDR3 spans 14 amino acids. The V gene's germline CDR1 is LNHDA and CDR2 SQIVND (reference sequence). The CDR3 bases are TGTGCCAGTAGAGCCCACGCCTTGGACAATGAGCAGTTCTTC. Protein sequence: CASRAHALDNEQFF.

The chain has TRBV3-1 (or the pseudogene TRBV3-2) and TRBJ1-3; D is perhaps TRBD1 (6 bases). CDR3 length: 15 residues. The germline V gene encodes CDR1 LGHDT and CDR2 YNNKEL (reference sequence). The ends were cut back, 0 bases at V and 4 bases at J, with 10 bases in the middle. CDR3 sequence reads: CASSQDSGVGNTIYF. In DNA, the CDR3 is TGTGCCAGCAGCCAAGACTCAGGGGTCGGAAACACCATATATTTT.

The gene calls are TRBV5-6 and TRBJ1-1; D is possibly TRBD1 (6 bases). The length of the CDR3 is 13 residues. CDR1 and CDR2 (germline): SGHDT, YYEEEE. V gave up 5 bases and J gave up 1 base, with 9 bases separating them. For the CDR3, the DNA is TGTGCCAGCAGGCGAGGGGGGAACACTGAAGCTTTCTTT. Translation gives CASRRGGNTEAFF.